This TCR beta chain was captured in a study of cytomegalovirus exposure and HLA in healthy donors. Study at large: Unique TCRs from HLA-typed donors, roughly 89 million of them, were held in an early data release.

PCR was performed using 60 Vbeta and 13 Jbeta primers. The table came from immunoSEQ multiplex PCR; TCRdb's copy has only in-frame clones and leaves some out. This sample has about 120,000 clones, with about 80% found just once. With V trimmed by 7 bases and J by 0 bases, 2 bases remained unmatched. The CDR3 has 13 amino acids. Germline lookup yields CDR1 GTSNPN and CDR2 SVGIG (reference sequence). General study findings and limits: Segments of the TCR beta V type were, in most cases, productive about 87% or about 30% of the time in an earlier analysis. When analyzed later, the rates of TCR association showed variation by HLA locus, with DRB1 the most and HLA-C the fewest. Only CMV serostatus was available as immune exposure information.

On this clone itself: The antigen is not known.

Sequencing was performed on PBMCs. The rearrangement links TRBV30 to TRBJ1-1; 10 bases match TRBD1. This sequence originates from a man between 25 and 39 years old in good health and CMV-seropositive. CDR3 DNA sequence: TGTGCCTCCGACAGGGGGCTGAACACTGAAGCTTTCTTT. It specifies CASDRGLNTEAFF.